The rows below give T cell receptor beta chains drawn from one sample of a study of T cell repertoires in cytomegalovirus infection. These receptors' antigens are unknown. One entry per CDR3 protein results from TCRdb running MiXCR on the reads. The data contain fewer than 900,000 distinct CDR3 sequences, roughly 28% of them seen just once; the ten biggest clones take up roughly 13%. Sequences were derived from cultured CD8+ T cells from PBMCs, sampled from culture after CMV antigen stimulation. Source of these receptors: a human donor in good health (CMV status not recorded). Some clones in this sample may be carry-over from other donors' samples. CDR3s include the opening cysteine and the closing phenylalanine or tryptophan. Each record gives: clone size, V gene, D gene, J gene, CDR3 DNA, CDR3 protein. The D gene is left open where the match is weak. Clone size appears in some rows only: once, few, many, or a class for an expanded clone.

few,TRBV6-2/TRBV6-3,NA,TRBJ2-2,TGTGCCAGCAGTTACGCAGGGAGAGCACCCGGGGAGCTGTTTTTT,CASSYAGRAPGELFF
NA,TRBV4-2,NA,TRBJ2-3,TGTGCCAGCAGCCACCTCCCCCCTGGCGGGGAGGTCACAGATACGCAGTATTTT,CASSHLPPGGEVTDTQYF
few,TRBV7-9,NA,TRBJ1-4,TGTGCCAGCAGCTACCTGACAGGTGATAATGAAAAACTGTTTTTT,CASSYLTGDNEKLFF
few,TRBV20-1,NA,TRBJ1-3,TGCAGTGCTAGGGGAAGGATGGCTGGAAACACCATATATTTT,CSARGRMAGNTIYF
NA,TRBV5-1,TRBD2,TRBJ2-7,TGCGCCAGCAGGGCTAGCGGGGGCCACTCCTACGAGCAGTACTTC,CASRASGGHSYEQYF
NA,TRBV2,NA,TRBJ2-1,TGTGCCAGCAGTGAAAATATGAGACTTCAGTTCTTC,CASSENMRLQFF
few,TRBV7-6,NA,TRBJ2-1,TGTGCCAGCAGCTCCCAGGGTAAAAGGAACAATGAGCAGTTCTTC,CASSSQGKRNNEQFF
few,TRBV27,TRBD2,TRBJ2-5,TGTGCCAGCAGTGCAAGGACTAGCGCCCAGTACTTC,CASSARTSAQYF
few,TRBV6-2/TRBV6-3,NA,TRBJ1-5,TGTGCCAGCAGTTACTCAAGGGAGGGGCCCAAGCAGCCCCAGCATTTT,CASSYSREGPKQPQHF
NA,TRBV6-8,NA,TRBJ1-2,TGTGCCAGCAGTTACCGTGGCGGGGGCAGGGTCGATGGCTACACCTTC,CASSYRGGGRVDGYTF
NA,TRBV6-1,NA,TRBJ1-2,TGTGCCAGCAGTGAAACCCCCCGGGGGGCCAACTATGGCTACACCTTC,CASSETPRGANYGYTF
few,TRBV7-9,NA,TRBJ2-6,TGTGCCAGCCCCATGTGGGGGCCTGGGGCCAACGTCCTGACTTTC,CASPMWGPGANVLTF
few,TRBV6-2/TRBV6-3,TRBD1,TRBJ1-5,TGTGCCAGCAGCCTCTCCGACAGGGGAATTCAGCCCCAGCATTTT,CASSLSDRGIQPQHF
NA,TRBV19,TRBD2,TRBJ2-7,TGTGCCAGTAGTCCCGGGACTAGCGCTTCCTACGAGCAGTACTTC,CASSPGTSASYEQYF
many,TRBV7-6,TRBD1,TRBJ2-7,TGTGCCAGCAGCTTAGGGACAGGGGGACGCGAGCAGTACTTC,CASSLGTGGREQYF
few,TRBV19,NA,TRBJ1-1,TGTGCCAGTAGTATCGACGAGGTGAACACTGAAGCTTTCTTT,CASSIDEVNTEAFF
NA,TRBV4-1,TRBD2,TRBJ2-2,TGCGCCAGCAGCCAAGTCGGGGGGGCCAGGGAGCTGTTTTTT,CASSQVGGARELFF
NA,TRBV18,TRBD2,TRBJ2-1,TGTGCCAGCTCCCCTAGCGGGGGGGGTAACAATGAGCAGTTCTTC,CASSPSGGGNNEQFF
few,TRBV7-2,NA,TRBJ2-1,TGTGCCAGCAGCTTAGGGCCCACAGGGACCTACTACAATGAGCAGTTCTTC,CASSLGPTGTYYNEQFF
NA,TRBV7-6,NA,TRBJ2-3,TGTGCCGGCAGCTCGTCGGCTCCCGGCACAGATACGCAGTATTTT,CAGSSSAPGTDTQYF
NA,TRBV12-3/TRBV12-4,TRBD1,TRBJ2-7,TGTGCCAGCAGTTTAACCTCCGCGGACAGGGGCAAAATACGGCGAAACTACGAGCAGTACTTC,CASSLTSADRGKIRRNYEQYF
few,TRBV7-9,NA,TRBJ1-3,TGTGCCAGCAGCCCGAAAGTCTGGGTCTCTGGAAACACCATATATTTT,CASSPKVWVSGNTIYF
NA,TRBV3-1,NA,TRBJ1-1,TGTGCCAGCAGCCATCGCCGGGACGCGACTGAAGCTTTCTTT,CASSHRRDATEAFF
once,TRBV19,NA,TRBJ2-3,TGTGCCAGTAGTATTGGCGCTGGGGGGTTGGGCAGCACAGATACGCAGTATTTT,CASSIGAGGLGSTDTQYF
NA,TRBV7-4,TRBD1,TRBJ1-1,TGTGCCAGCAGCTTCAAACAGGGGGCGCGGGCTTTCTTT,CASSFKQGARAFF
NA,TRBV6-1,NA,TRBJ1-3,TGTGCCAGCAGTGAAGGGGGCTCGGGCGACACCATATATTTT,CASSEGGSGDTIYF
many,TRBV7-2,NA,TRBJ2-3,TGTGCCAGCAGCTCGGACATACGACGCACAGATACGCAGTATTTT,CASSSDIRRTDTQYF